These 9 T cell receptor beta chains originate from one sample sequenced in a study of T-cell memory formation after mild COVID-19. TCRdb reprocessed the 5' RACE reads with MiXCR, giving one entry per CDR3 protein. The table records approximately 400,000 distinct CDR3 sequences, more than 15% of them present only once. Sequencing was done on a sample of PBMCs or a T cell subset sorted from them (not recorded which). Receptors were obtained from a man aged 18-30 years who had mild COVID-19 (a few samples of this study predate the infection). Cell type and time point are not known.

The chain uses TRBV7-6 and TRBJ2-5; the D gene is possibly TRBD1 (7 bases). V was clipped by 2 bases and J by 5 bases, with 12 bases between them. The CDR3 is 14 residues long. Germline CDR1 and CDR2: SGHVS and FNYEAQ. CDR3 loop: CASSLWAGGETQYF. The CDR3 DNA sequence: TGTGCCAGCAGCTTATGGGCAGGGGGGGAGACCCAGTACTTC.

This clonotype was picked up a small number of times. The rearrangement uses TRBV29-1 and TRBJ1-1; D possibly corresponds to TRBD1 (5 bases). Deletions cut 6 bases from V and 2 bases from J, with 13 bases between. This CDR3 comprises 13 residues. The germline CDR1 and CDR2 sequences are SQVTM and ANQGSEA. The chain's CDR3 is CSVAPQGNTEAFF. CDR3 bases: TGCAGCGTAGCACCCCAGGGAAACACTGAAGCTTTCTTT.

DNA for the CDR3: TGTGCCAGCAGCCCCAAAGCTTTCTTT. Translating it yields CASSPKAFF. The chain joins TRBV7-9 to TRBJ1-1, with D unclear. The CDR3 spans 9 residues. Trimming left V 5 bases short and J 9 bases short, with 4 bases between. Germline CDR1 is SEHNR and CDR2 is FQNEAQ (reference sequence).

The rearrangement uses TRBV4-3 and TRBJ1-2; 9 nucleotides agree with TRBD1. This CDR3 has 15 amino acids. Per germline, CDR1 LGHNA and CDR2 YSLEER. V was pared by 0 bases and J by 5 bases, with 4 bases of the junction left unmatched. CDR3 in amino acids: CASSQEDGQGYGYTF. In DNA form, the CDR3 reads TGCGCCAGCAGCCAAGAGGACGGACAGGGGTATGGCTACACCTTC.

The V and J genes are TRBV5-1 and TRBJ2-7; TRBD1 matches at 7 bases. The germline V gene has CDR1 SGHRS and CDR2 YFSETQ. The CDR3 is 12 amino acids. The V segment lost 7 bases and the J segment 3 bases; nucleotides outside the gene matches: 4. CDR3 region: CASSRQGYEQYV. CDR3 sequence (DNA): TGCGCCAGCTCTAGACAGGGCTACGAGCAGTACGTC.

The chain uses TRBV28 and TRBJ2-7; D is tentatively TRBD1 or TRBD2 (7 bases each). CDR1 and CDR2 from the germline V gene are MDHEN and SYDVKM. The CDR3 contains 14 residues. Trimming left V 5 bases short and J 4 bases short, with 15 bases between. In DNA, the CDR3 is TGTGCCAGCAGTCGGGGAGGGGGCGTATACGAGCAGTACGTC. It yields the protein CASSRGGGVYEQYV.

This chain links TRBV20-1 with TRBJ2-3; 10 bases match TRBD2. CDR1 is DFQATT, CDR2 SNEGSKA, per germline (reference sequence). The V gene end was trimmed by 6 bases and the J gene end by 1 base; junction bases not matched to a gene: 25. This CDR3 spans 21 amino acids. CDR3 in amino acids: CSARIAGGDTGPPPGTDTQYF. CDR3 coding DNA: TGCAGTGCCCGGATAGCGGGGGGCGACACCGGCCCCCCCCCTGGCACAGATACGCAGTATTTT.

This clonotype has a handful of counts. The V call is TRBV5-6, the J call TRBJ2-5; D may correspond to TRBD1 or TRBD2 (5 bases each). Per germline, CDR1 SGHDT and CDR2 YYEEEE. The length of the CDR3 is 15 residues. V was clipped by 3 bases and J by 1 base, with 13 bases between them. Written as DNA, the CDR3 is TGTGCCAGCAGCTGGCAGGGACGGTTCCAAGAGACCCAGTACTTC. It is translated as CASSWQGRFQETQYF.

This clonotype came up a few times. V is TRBV7-9 and J is TRBJ2-4; TRBD1 aligns across 8 bases. Germline CDR1 reads SEHNR; CDR2 reads FQNEAQ (reference sequence). The CDR3 has 16 residues. V was clipped by 5 bases and J by 3 bases; unmatched bases: 9. The CDR3 DNA reads TGTGCCAGCAGCCCAAGACAGGGGTTGGGCAAAAACATTCAGTACTTC. This encodes CASSPRQGLGKNIQYF.